Described below is a single TCR beta chain sequence and its context. This clonotype was seen at least ten times. The specificity of this receptor is unknown. No quality values exist for individual bases; no much larger clone is one base distant. This entry comes from a study of glioma-infiltrating T cells (dated by TCRdb to about 2016). Looking at the study overall: Sequencing of TCR alpha- and beta-chain repertoires was performed on glioma tissue, on non-neoplastic brain tissue, and on matched peripheral blood mononuclear cells. To measure divergence between tissue and blood T-cell populations, each tissue-infiltrating repertoire was compared with the peripheral blood repertoire of the same patient. The paired cohort comprised three low-grade glioma patients, 8 or 9 primary glioblastoma patients and three non-glioma patients contributing non-neoplastic brain tissue. Overall study results and their limits: Group comparisons rested on small numbers: three non-neoplastic, three low-grade glioma and fewer than ten glioblastoma patients. Tissue and blood shared very few CDR3 sequences, a result attributed to high CDR3 diversity and limited sampling. VJ-independent divergence between tissue and blood was below expectation in non-neoplastic patients but above expectation in all gliomas, especially low-grade gliomas.

The CDR3 holds 14 amino acids from the cysteine to the phenylalanine. Here the CDR3 DNA is all that survives: 42 bases in frame from base 1. CDR1 and CDR2, looked up from the germline V gene, are KGHSH and LQKENI. V loses 4 bases of germline sequence and J loses 3 bases, and the interval between the two ends is 12 bases. The iRepertoire nested amplicon-rescue multiplex PCR (arm-PCR) platform was used to amplify TCR alpha and beta CDR3 regions from RNA. For one-step reverse transcription and amplification, roughly 90-450 ng of tissue mRNA or PBMC total RNA was used as input. Following bead purification, Illumina adapters were added by a secondary multiplex PCR, and libraries between 200 and 400 bp were gel-purified. Demultiplexing relied on internal 6-nucleotide barcodes carried by the libraries. Sequencing of the libraries was done on an Illumina MiSeq using 2x220 or 2x250 nucleotide paired-end reads. The source study handled its data this way. Paired reads were merged with FLASH 1.2.11 and aligned to the GRCh37 human genome with BWA-MEM before extracting TRA and TRB reads. For V and J assignment, an IMGT-derived reference of cassette sequences and CDR3 motifs that included pseudogenes was used. Three-frame translation of reads was performed, and productive CDR3s were defined as those with a C...FGXG motif and no stop codons. Unique combinations of V-J cassette pair and CDR3 amino acid sequence were defined as clonotypes. Reads were filtered by Hamming distance, thresholded by each sample's sequence error rate in mapped regions. TCRdb cleaned the public reads at Q25 with fastp, built clones with MiXCR and kept in-frame beta chains. CDR3 protein sequences are deduplicated, and each keeps its most common genes and DNA. TCRdb assigned the V and J calls; the authors' analysis was not used. This sample gives roughly 120,000 distinct CDR3 sequences in total; roughly 24% of them show up just once. Jointly, the top ten make up approximately 14% of the sample.

The TCR was taken from a human donor with low-grade glioma or glioblastoma, undergoing nonglioma brain surgery, or in good health (not recorded which). The chain links TRBV18 with TRBJ2-5; a weak D assignment points to TRBD2 (6 bases agree). Sequences were obtained from glioma tissue, nonneoplastic brain tissue, or PBMCs (not recorded which). The nucleotide sequence reads TGTGCCAGCTCACAACCGGGACTGAAAGAGACCCAGTACTTC. Translation gives CASSQPGLKETQYF.